This is a list of T cell receptor beta chains from one sample in a study of shared T cell receptors in the human thymus. TCRdb's copy holds only in-frame clones and misses some; the assay was immunoSEQ multiplex PCR. Altogether hundreds of thousands of clones are present, roughly 90% being singletons, with the ten largest covering 0.0095% to 0.011%. In addition, the sample was reused for a study of human thymus T cells.

Sequencing was carried out using thymocytes. The source is a boy under three years old with a congenital heart defect. The CDR3 runs from the conserved cysteine through the conserved F or W. A D gene is named only where the DNA matches it firmly. A clone size is listed for some rows: how often the clone was seen (once, few, many), or a class if it is expanded.

j_call	v_call	clone_size	d_call	cdr3_aa	cdr3_nt
TRBJ2-2	TRBV30	-	-	CAWSSMDMYTGELFF	TGTGCCTGGAGTTCCATGGACATGTACACCGGGGAGCTGTTTTTT
TRBJ2-7	TRBV6-5	-	-	CASSYWGGASYEQYF	TGTGCCAGCAGTTACTGGGGGGGCGCATCCTACGAGCAGTACTTC
TRBJ2-1	TRBV15	-	TRBD1	CATSRAQGLADEQFF	TGTGCCACCAGCAGAGCACAGGGGTTGGCCGATGAGCAGTTCTTC
TRBJ2-5	TRBV19	-	TRBD1	CASSKRQGETQYF	TGTGCCAGTAGTAAAAGACAGGGAGAGACCCAGTACTTC
TRBJ1-2	TRBV25-1	-	TRBD1	CASSEIRGLGYTF	TGTGCCAGCAGTGAAATAAGGGGGCTAGGCTACACCTTC
TRBJ2-7	TRBV6-1	-	-	CASSDPPADYEQYF	TGTGCCAGCAGTGATCCCCCTGCAGATTACGAGCAGTACTTC
TRBJ1-5	TRBV19	-	-	CASSSPPEDSLAPQHF	TGTGCCAGTAGTTCCCCGCCCGAAGACAGCCTCGCCCCCCAGCATTTT
TRBJ2-4	TRBV28	-	TRBD1	CASSSRQGTKNIQYF	TGTGCCAGCAGTTCTAGACAGGGGACCAAAAACATTCAGTACTTC
TRBJ2-1	TRBV4-3	-	TRBD2	CASSQVVESRRGYNEQFF	TGCGCCAGCAGCCAAGTGGTTGAGTCGAGGCGGGGGTACAATGAGCAGTTCTTC
TRBJ1-1	TRBV19	-	TRBD1	CASTQGGTGHTEAFF	TGTGCCAGTACCCAAGGGGGCACTGGACACACTGAAGCTTTCTTT
TRBJ2-7	TRBV5-8	-	TRBD2	CASSPRLAGGPSSYEQYF	TGTGCCAGCAGCCCTAGACTAGCGGGAGGGCCTAGCTCCTACGAGCAGTACTTC
TRBJ2-2	TRBV30	-	TRBD2	CAWSRTRAMIGELFF	TGTGCCTGGTCCAGGACTAGGGCCATGATCGGGGAGCTGTTTTTT
TRBJ1-3	TRBV4-1	-	-	CASSLRSGGTGNTIYF	TGCGCCAGCAGCCTTCGGAGCGGGGGCACTGGAAACACCATATATTTT
TRBJ2-7	TRBV27	-	-	CASTLPGGKEQYF	TGTGCCAGCACCCTCCCGGGGGGCAAGGAGCAGTACTTC
TRBJ2-1	TRBV9	-	TRBD1	CASTDRGSKQFF	TGTGCCAGCACGGACAGGGGGTCGAAGCAGTTCTTC
TRBJ2-5	TRBV6-1	-	-	CASSGGLTGWQETQYF	TGTGCCAGCAGTGGGGGTTTAACAGGGTGGCAAGAGACCCAGTACTTC
TRBJ2-7	TRBV12-5	-	TRBD2	CASGTWEGSYEQYF	TGTGCTAGTGGCACCTGGGAGGGGTCCTACGAGCAGTACTTC
TRBJ2-7	TRBV7-9	-	-	CASSLRGPARAPYEQYF	TGTGCCAGCAGCTTAAGGGGCCCGGCTAGGGCCCCCTACGAGCAGTACTTC
TRBJ2-5	TRBV7-2	few	-	CASSLVRGETQYF	TGTGCCAGCAGCTTAGTTAGGGGGGAGACCCAGTACTTC
TRBJ1-2	TRBV19	-	-	CASSIQGFNGYTF	TGTGCCAGTAGTATACAGGGCTTCAATGGCTACACCTTC
TRBJ2-7	TRBV7-2	-	TRBD1	CASSFDFGTGSYEQYF	TGTGCCAGCAGCTTCGATTTCGGGACAGGGTCCTACGAGCAGTACTTC
TRBJ2-7	TRBV7-2	-	-	CASSLEGGRTDSYEQYF	TGTGCCAGCAGCTTAGAGGGCGGGCGCACCGACTCCTACGAGCAGTACTTC
TRBJ2-7	TRBV2	-	TRBD1	CASRRQGGSYEQYF	TGTGCCAGCAGGCGACAGGGGGGCTCCTACGAGCAGTACTTC
TRBJ2-1	TRBV7-2	-	TRBD1	CASSLDRGLHNEQFF	TGTGCCAGCAGCCTAGACAGGGGGCTCCACAATGAGCAGTTCTTC
TRBJ1-5	TRBV7-6	-	-	CASTPVVNQPQHF	TGTGCCAGCACCCCCGTTGTGAATCAGCCCCAGCATTTT
TRBJ1-4	TRBV30	-	-	CAWSLSERGHINEKLFF	TGTGCCTGGAGTCTTTCGGAACGGGGTCATATTAATGAAAAACTGTTTTTT
TRBJ2-5	TRBV25-1	-	TRBD2	CASSALTSGRKETQYF	TGTGCCAGCAGTGCCCTGACTAGCGGGAGGAAAGAGACCCAGTACTTC
TRBJ2-5	TRBV4-3	once	TRBD2	CASSRLLSPGGGETQYF	TGCGCCAGCAGCCGGTTGTTGAGCCCCGGCGGGGGTGAGACCCAGTACTTC
TRBJ2-7	TRBV7-2	-	TRBD2	CASSPGLAGGPIPYEQYF	TGTGCCAGCAGCCCCGGACTAGCGGGAGGACCTATTCCCTACGAGCAGTACTTC
TRBJ1-5	TRBV15	-	-	CATSRVAGQPQHF	TGTGCCACCAGCAGAGTAGCAGGGCAGCCCCAGCATTTT
TRBJ2-3	TRBV27	-	TRBD2	CASSPAGEFDTQYF	TGTGCCAGCAGCCCAGCGGGGGAGTTTGATACGCAGTATTTT
TRBJ1-2	TRBV11-2	-	-	CASSLYREGYTF	TGTGCCAGCAGCTTATACAGGGAGGGCTACACCTTC
TRBJ2-5	TRBV6-1	few	TRBD2	CASTGTSAQAQYF	TGTGCCAGCACCGGGACTAGCGCCCAAGCCCAGTACTTC
TRBJ2-1	TRBV11-2	once	TRBD2	CASSLGVGQREIHNEQFF	TGTGCCAGCAGCTTAGGGGTCGGTCAGCGGGAGATCCACAATGAGCAGTTCTTC
TRBJ2-7	TRBV28	-	TRBD2	CASSSPSGTSGSVGSYEQYF	TGTGCCAGCAGTTCCCCATCCGGGACTAGCGGGAGTGTCGGCTCCTACGAGCAGTACTTC
TRBJ2-1	TRBV7-8	-	TRBD2	CASSLALAGGDNEQFF	TGTGCCAGCAGCTTAGCACTAGCGGGAGGGGACAATGAGCAGTTCTTC
TRBJ1-1	TRBV6-1	-	-	CASSERDSALNTEAFF	TGTGCCAGCAGTGAAAGGGACTCCGCCTTGAACACTGAAGCTTTCTTT
TRBJ1-3	TRBV5-4	few	-	CASSPRGPSSGNTIYF	TGTGCCAGCAGCCCCCGCGGGCCAAGCTCTGGAAACACCATATATTTT
TRBJ2-7	TRBV6-4	-	TRBD1	CASRGDRGMYEQYF	TGTGCCAGCAGGGGGGACAGGGGAATGTACGAGCAGTACTTC
TRBJ1-1	TRBV5-4	-	-	CASSYTSHTENTEAFF	TGTGCCAGCAGCTACACTAGCCACACCGAGAACACTGAAGCTTTCTTT
TRBJ2-2	TRBV5-5	-	-	CASSLSAPGPATKTGELFF	TGTGCCAGCAGCTTAAGTGCCCCTGGGCCCGCGACAAAGACCGGGGAGCTGTTTTTT